This TCR beta chain came from a study of early T cells in non-severe SARS-CoV-2 infection. Study-level background: The chains were unpaired, and the sequenced material was bulk RNA from unsorted whole blood.

Germline CDR1 and CDR2: SQVTM and ANQGSEA. This CDR3 is 15 amino acids long. Trimming took 7 bases from V and 4 from J, leaving 20 bases between them. TCRdb re-called the 5' RACE reads with MiXCR, one entry per CDR3 protein. In the table there are some 60,000 distinct CDR3 sequences, about 10% of which are singletons. Only a few counts were recorded for this clonotype. Its cognate antigen is unknown. Overall study results and limits: Anti-spike CD8 specificities were favored by VDJdb matching, whose results missed private and CD4 specificities.

The sequenced sample was whole blood. This TCR came from an adult who was a healthcare worker with PCR-confirmed SARS-CoV-2 infection or an uninfected control (not recorded which). V usage is TRBV29-1 and J usage is TRBJ2-1; possibly TRBD2 for D (6 bases). The CDR3 DNA reads as TGCAGCGCCCGACTGGGGGACTCATTGTACAATGAGCAGTTCTTC. This gives the protein CSARLGDSLYNEQFF.